The clone carrying this T cell receptor beta chain was seen ten or more times. No antigen is known for it. Trimming cost V 6 bases and J 5 bases, with 13 bases left between them. The CDR3 sequence is 13 residues long. From germline, CDR1 is MGHDK and CDR2 SYGVNS. The data are from a study of T cells in Graves' hyperthyroidism and ophthalmopathy. Notes on the study in general: Researchers report that a 13 V-J model separated ophthalmopathy from stable hyperthyroidism.

The study excluded patients with uncontrolled infection, other autoimmune disease, pregnancy or lactation. RNA transcripts gave rise to amplified TCR beta CDR3 regions. Researchers ran a first-round RT-PCR on the TCR CDR3 using the HTBI primer set. In TCRdb, the multiplex PCR reads were re-called with MiXCR into one record per CDR3 protein. The table lists roughly 350,000 distinct CDR3 sequences, about 15% of them singletons. The gene calls are TRBV25-1 and TRBJ2-5; D might be TRBD2 (6 bases). The sequence was collected from a woman aged 30 to 39 with Graves' hyperthyroidism. Sequenced input: blood. The CDR3 bases are TGTGCCAGCAGAGTGGCGGGAAGGGAGACCCAGTACTTC. It encodes CASRVAGRETQYF.